This passage covers 10 T cell receptor beta chains from one sample sequenced in a study of T cells in Graves' hyperthyroidism and ophthalmopathy. Amplified TCR beta CDR3 regions came from RNA transcripts. The TCR CDR3 first-round RT-PCR relied on the HTBI primer set. TCRdb re-called the multiplex PCR reads through MiXCR, storing one row per CDR3 protein. The sample yields 600,000 to 650,000 distinct CDR3 sequences, around 16% seen once. The sequencing sample was made of blood. The receptor set was obtained from a woman in her 30s with Graves' hyperthyroidism.

Ten or more counts support this clonotype. The genes are TRBV28 and TRBJ1-4, with 9 nucleotides matching TRBD1. The CDR3 spans 15 residues. CDR1 and CDR2 (germline): MDHEN, SYDVKM. Trimming at V came to 7 bases and at J to 5 bases, leaving 8 bases not matched to a gene. In DNA, the CDR3 is TGTGCCAGCACCGAACCCGGACAGGGGAATGAAAAACTGTTTTTT. Its protein is CASTEPGQGNEKLFF.

This clonotype was seen ten or more times. V gene TRBV20-1 combines with J gene TRBJ2-1; perhaps D is TRBD1 or TRBD2 (5 bases each). Germline-derived CDR1 and CDR2 are DFQATT and SNEGSKA (reference sequence). Between the trimmed V and J ends, which lost 6 bases and 5 bases, there was a span of 20 bases. The CDR3 has 15 amino acids. The CDR3 bases are TGCAGTGCCTGGGCAGGGAGCCAAATGAACAATGAGCAGTTCTTC. Its protein product is CSAWAGSQMNNEQFF.

Many counts were recorded for this clonotype. The chain is built from TRBV18 and TRBJ1-2; D unclear. The CDR3 runs to 12 residues. Germline V gene sequence: CDR1 KGHSH, CDR2 LQKENI. V was cut by 5 bases and J by 0 bases, with 4 bases left in between. The CDR3 region has the DNA TGTGCCAGCTCAGGGGCTAACTATGGCTACACCTTC. Its protein product is CASSGANYGYTF.

This sequence joins TRBV11-1 and TRBJ1-1, with D possibly being TRBD1 (6 bases). Trimming removed 11 bases from V and 10 bases from J, with 23 bases in between. The CDR3 runs to 13 residues. Germline V gene sequence: CDR1 SGHAT, CDR2 FQDESV (reference sequence). The CDR3, as DNA: TGTGCCTCCTCCGGGGGGGCCCGAAAGACAGCTTTCTTT. Amino acids: CASSGGARKTAFF.

This rearrangement joins TRBV4-3 to TRBJ2-3, with a tentative D call TRBD2 (5 bases). CDR1 and CDR2 (germline): LGHNA, YSLEER. This CDR3 is built from 15 residues. Trimming took off 0 bases at V and 4 bases at J, with 11 bases between the two ends. In nucleotides, the CDR3 is TGCGCCAGCAGCCAAGATTTAACGCGGGCAGATACGCAGTATTTT. This encodes CASSQDLTRADTQYF.

There are many counts of this clonotype. The chain has TRBV7-9 and TRBJ2-1, with TRBD2 matching 8 bases. The length of the CDR3 is 14 residues. J was trimmed by 2 bases and V by 5 bases; bases with no gene match: 2. Germline CDR1 is SEHNR and CDR2 is FQNEAQ (reference sequence). The CDR3 sequence: CASSVSGTYNEQFF. The CDR3 DNA reads TGTGCCAGCAGCGTTAGCGGGACCTACAATGAGCAGTTCTTC.

Ten or more counts support this clonotype. V usage is TRBV6-2 or TRBV6-3 and J usage is TRBJ2-3; TRBD2 matches at 15 bases. J lost 2 bases, V lost 5 bases, and 5 bases had no gene match. Germline V gene data show CDR1 as MNHEY and CDR2 as SVGEGT. The CDR3 is 17 residues long. CDR3 in amino acids: CASSRTSGRADTDTQYF. CDR3 DNA sequence: TGTGCCAGCAGTCGGACTAGCGGGAGGGCCGACACAGATACGCAGTATTTT.

The table lists this clonotype with many counts. The chain uses TRBV25-1 and TRBJ2-7, with TRBD1 matching 7 bases. V lost 3 bases, J lost 3 bases, and 14 bases stayed unmatched. From germline, CDR1 is MGHDK and CDR2 SYGVNS. The CDR3 has 17 residues. CDR3 protein: CASSEDKQTGRNYEQYF. The CDR3 bases are TGTGCCAGCAGTGAGGATAAACAGACAGGGCGGAACTACGAGCAGTACTTC.

The chain recombines TRBV7-2 with TRBJ1-4; TRBD1 matches at 8 bases. The ends lost 5 bases at V and 4 bases at J; junction bases unmatched: 9. The CDR3 length is 16 residues. Germline V gene data show CDR1 as SGHTA and CDR2 as FQGNSA. DNA of the CDR3: TGTGCCAGCAGCGCCGACAGGGGCCCGGGTAATGAAAAACTGTTTTTT. The encoded protein is CASSADRGPGNEKLFF. The full variable domain, with the rest looked up from reference TRBV7-2 and TRBJ1-4, is GAGVSQSPSNKVTEKGKDVELRCDPISGHTALYWYRQSLGQGLEFLIYFQGNSAPDKSGLPSDRFSAERTGGSVSTLTIQRTQQEDSAVYLCASSADRGPGNEKLFFGSGTQLSVL.

This clonotype was seen more than once but under ten times. This may arise from a read error, as a much more abundant clone is one base away. The chain recombines TRBV5-1 with TRBJ1-5, with TRBD1 as a possible D gene (5 bases). Germline V gene lookup returns CDR1 SGHRS and CDR2 YFSETQ. The CDR3 spans 15 residues. CDR3 loop: CASSLAAGPNRPQHF. The CDR3 nucleotides are TGCGCCAGCAGCTTGGCCGCAGGGCCCAATCGGCCCCAGCATTTT.